This TCR beta chain was sequenced during a study of response to subunit inactivated influenza vaccine. General study points: Researchers suggested that each seasonal influenza vaccination recruits few new T cells.

In its sample, this clonotype was seen a few times. The antigen remains undetermined. CDR1 is SGHNT, CDR2 YENEEA, per germline. The CDR3 contains 17 residues. With V trimmed by 1 base and J by 5 bases, 10 bases remained unmatched. MiXCR, run by TCRdb on the RT-PCR reads, gives a single entry per CDR3 protein. The sample gives around 650,000 distinct CDR3 sequences, 15% to 18% of which show up once; approximately 10% is in the top ten. The source is a man aged 50 to 59 who received an inactivated influenza vaccine. The V call is TRBV11-3, the J call TRBJ2-1, with 8 positions matching TRBD2. Specimen: PBMCs from blood, collected 11 to 12 days after vaccination. CDR3 in DNA: TGTGCCAGCAGCTTAGGGCATTCCTCGGGAGGGAACAATGAGCAGTTCTTC. It is translated as CASSLGHSSGGNNEQFF.